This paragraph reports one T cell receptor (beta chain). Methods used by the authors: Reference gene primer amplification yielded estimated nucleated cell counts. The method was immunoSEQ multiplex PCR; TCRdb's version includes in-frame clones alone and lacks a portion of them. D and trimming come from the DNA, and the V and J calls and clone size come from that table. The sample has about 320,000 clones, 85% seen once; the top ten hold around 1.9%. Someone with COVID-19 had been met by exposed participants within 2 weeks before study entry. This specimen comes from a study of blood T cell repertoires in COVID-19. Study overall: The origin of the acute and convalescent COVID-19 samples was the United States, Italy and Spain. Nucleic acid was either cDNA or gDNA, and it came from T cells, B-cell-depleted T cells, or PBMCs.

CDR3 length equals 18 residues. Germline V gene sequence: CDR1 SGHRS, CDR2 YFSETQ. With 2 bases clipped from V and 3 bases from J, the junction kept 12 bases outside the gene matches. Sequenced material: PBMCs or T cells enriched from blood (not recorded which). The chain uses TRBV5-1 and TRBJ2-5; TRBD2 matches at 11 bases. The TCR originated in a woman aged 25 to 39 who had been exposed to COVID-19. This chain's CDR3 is CASSLVSGGARIEETQYF. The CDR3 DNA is TGCGCCAGCAGCTTAGTTAGCGGGGGGGCCAGGATCGAAGAGACCCAGTACTTC.